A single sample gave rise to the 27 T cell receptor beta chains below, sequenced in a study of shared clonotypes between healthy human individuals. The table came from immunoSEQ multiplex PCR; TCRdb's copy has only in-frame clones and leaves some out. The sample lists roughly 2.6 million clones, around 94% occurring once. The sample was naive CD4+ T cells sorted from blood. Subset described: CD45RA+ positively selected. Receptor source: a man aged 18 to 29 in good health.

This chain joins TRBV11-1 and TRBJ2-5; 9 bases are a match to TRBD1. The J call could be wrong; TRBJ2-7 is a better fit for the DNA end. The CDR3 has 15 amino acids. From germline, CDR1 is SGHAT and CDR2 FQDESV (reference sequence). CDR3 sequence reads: CASSLEDRGTYEQYF. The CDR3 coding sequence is TGTGCCAGCAGCTTAGAGGACAGGGGTACGTACGAGCAGTACTTC.

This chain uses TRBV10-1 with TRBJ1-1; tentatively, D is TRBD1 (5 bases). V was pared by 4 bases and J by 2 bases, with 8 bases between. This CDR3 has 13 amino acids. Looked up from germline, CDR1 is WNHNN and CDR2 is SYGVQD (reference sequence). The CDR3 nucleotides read TGCGCCAGCAGTGCTGACAGTAACACTGAAGCTTTCTTT. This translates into CASSADSNTEAFF.

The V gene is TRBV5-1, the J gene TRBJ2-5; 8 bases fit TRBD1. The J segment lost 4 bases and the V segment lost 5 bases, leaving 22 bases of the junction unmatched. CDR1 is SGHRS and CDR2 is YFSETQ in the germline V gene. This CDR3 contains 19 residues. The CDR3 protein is CASSLRGPLAEPGIETQYF. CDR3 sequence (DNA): TGCGCCAGCAGTCTCAGGGGGCCGTTAGCGGAACCCGGGATAGAGACCCAGTACTTC.

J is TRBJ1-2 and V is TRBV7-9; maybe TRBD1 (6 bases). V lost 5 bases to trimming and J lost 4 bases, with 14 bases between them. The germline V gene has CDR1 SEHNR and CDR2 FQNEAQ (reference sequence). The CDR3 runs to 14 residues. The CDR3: CASSPHRDSYGYTF. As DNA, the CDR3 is TGTGCCAGCAGCCCACACAGGGATAGCTATGGCTACACCTTC.

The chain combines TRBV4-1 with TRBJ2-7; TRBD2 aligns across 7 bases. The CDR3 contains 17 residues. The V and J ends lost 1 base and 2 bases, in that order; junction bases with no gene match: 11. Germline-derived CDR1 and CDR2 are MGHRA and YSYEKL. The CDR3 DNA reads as TGCGCCAGCAGCCAAGTAACTAGCGTCCCGGAAGCCTACGAGCAGTACTTC. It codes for CASSQVTSVPEAYEQYF.

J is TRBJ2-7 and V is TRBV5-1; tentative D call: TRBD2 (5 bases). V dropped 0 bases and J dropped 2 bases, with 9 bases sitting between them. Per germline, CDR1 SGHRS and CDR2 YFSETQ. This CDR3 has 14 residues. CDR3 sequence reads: CASSLALGAYEQYF. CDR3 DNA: TGCGCCAGCAGCTTGGCCCTCGGGGCCTACGAGCAGTACTTC.

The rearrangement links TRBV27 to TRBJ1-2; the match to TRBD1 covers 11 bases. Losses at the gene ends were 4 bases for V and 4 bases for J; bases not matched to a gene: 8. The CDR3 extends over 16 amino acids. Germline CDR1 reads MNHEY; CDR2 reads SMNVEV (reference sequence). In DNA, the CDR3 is TGTGCCAGCAGTTACCATGGACAGGGGGCGGTCTATGGCTACACCTTC. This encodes CASSYHGQGAVYGYTF.

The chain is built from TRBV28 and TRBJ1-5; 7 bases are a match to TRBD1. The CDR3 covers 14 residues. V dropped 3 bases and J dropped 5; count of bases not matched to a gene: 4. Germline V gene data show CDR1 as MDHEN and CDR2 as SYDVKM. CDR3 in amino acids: CASSLGQLDQPQHF. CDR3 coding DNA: TGTGCCAGCAGTTTGGGACAGTTAGATCAGCCCCAGCATTTT.

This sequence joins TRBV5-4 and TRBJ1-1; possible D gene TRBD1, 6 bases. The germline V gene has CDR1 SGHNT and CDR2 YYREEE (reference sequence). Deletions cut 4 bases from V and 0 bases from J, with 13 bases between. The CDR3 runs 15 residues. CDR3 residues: CASSLGAGMNTEAFF. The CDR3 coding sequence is TGTGCCAGCAGCCTGGGGGCGGGGATGAACACTGAAGCTTTCTTT.

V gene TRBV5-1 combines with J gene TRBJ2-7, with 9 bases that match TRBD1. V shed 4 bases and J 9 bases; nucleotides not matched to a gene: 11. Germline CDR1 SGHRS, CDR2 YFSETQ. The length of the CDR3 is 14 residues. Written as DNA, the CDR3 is TGCGCCAGCAGCCCGGACAGGGGTGAGAGTGCGCAGTACTTC. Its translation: CASSPDRGESAQYF. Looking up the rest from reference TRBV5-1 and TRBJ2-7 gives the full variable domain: KAGVTQTPRYLIKTRGQQVTLSCSPISGHRSVSWYQQTPGQGLQFLFEYFSETQRNKGNFPGRFSGRQFSNSRSEMNVSTLELGDSALYLCASSPDRGESAQYFGPGTRLTVT.

CDR3 bases: TGTGCCAGCAGCTTGGGGCAGGGGGTTTCACCCCTCCACTTT. This gives the protein CASSLGQGVSPLHF. The genes are TRBV7-6 and TRBJ1-6, with 7 bases lining up with TRBD1. The J segment lost 9 bases and the V segment lost 3 bases, leaving 5 bases of the junction unmatched. The germline gives CDR1 SGHVS, CDR2 FNYEAQ. The CDR3 covers 14 residues.

The CDR3 sequence is CASSWGQGATGELFF. The CDR3 DNA reads as TGTGCCAGCAGCTGGGGACAGGGGGCCACCGGGGAGCTGTTTTTT. The rearrangement joins TRBV5-5 to TRBJ2-2, with 12 positions matching TRBD1. The CDR3 covers 15 residues. Germline V gene data show CDR1 as SGHKS and CDR2 as YYEKEE (reference sequence). The junction had 1 base not matched to a gene; V was cut back by 3 bases and J by 4 bases.

CDR3 sequence (DNA): TGTGCCAGCAGCACGGATGGGGTTTTGACTGAAGCTTTCTTT. As protein: CASSTDGVLTEAFF. The chain carries TRBV7-9 and TRBJ1-1; no clear D. Germline CDR1 and CDR2: SEHNR and FQNEAQ (reference sequence). This CDR3 contains 14 residues. V was cut by 5 bases and J by 5 bases, with 15 bases left in between.

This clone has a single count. CDR3 protein: CSVGTWTGKNTGELFF. CDR3 DNA: TGCAGCGTTGGGACCTGGACAGGGAAAAACACCGGGGAGCTGTTTTTT. The V call is TRBV29-1, the J call TRBJ2-2; 8 nucleotides match TRBD1. The CDR3 spans 16 residues. Trimming cost V 4 bases and J 2 bases; bases outside gene matches: 9. Germline V gives CDR1 SQVTM, CDR2 ANQGSEA.

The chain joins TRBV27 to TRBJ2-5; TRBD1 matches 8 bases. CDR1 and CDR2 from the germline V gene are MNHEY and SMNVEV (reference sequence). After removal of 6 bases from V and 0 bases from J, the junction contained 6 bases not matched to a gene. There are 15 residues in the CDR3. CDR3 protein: CASRGQGANQETQYF. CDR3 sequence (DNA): TGTGCCAGCAGAGGCCAGGGGGCGAACCAAGAGACCCAGTACTTC.

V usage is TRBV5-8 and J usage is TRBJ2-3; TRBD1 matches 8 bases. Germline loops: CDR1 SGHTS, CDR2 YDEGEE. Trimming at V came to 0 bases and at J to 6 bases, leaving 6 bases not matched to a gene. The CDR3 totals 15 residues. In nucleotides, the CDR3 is TGTGCCAGCAGCTTGGCCCGGACAGGGTCGGATACGCAGTATTTT. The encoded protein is CASSLARTGSDTQYF.

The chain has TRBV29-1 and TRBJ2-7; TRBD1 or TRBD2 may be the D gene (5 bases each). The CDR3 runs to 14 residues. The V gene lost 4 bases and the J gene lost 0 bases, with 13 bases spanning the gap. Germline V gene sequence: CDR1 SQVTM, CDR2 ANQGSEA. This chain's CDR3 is CSVGGTDSSYEQYF. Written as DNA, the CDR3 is TGCAGCGTTGGGGGGACCGATAGCTCCTACGAGCAGTACTTC.

DNA of the CDR3: TGTGCCACCAGCCTAGACGGGGCAGTTGCAGTCAACGTCCTGACTTTC. Amino acids: CATSLDGAVAVNVLTF. The rearrangement links TRBV15 to TRBJ2-6; D may correspond to TRBD1 or TRBD2 (5 bases each). There are 16 residues in the CDR3. V was clipped by 5 bases and J by 9 bases, with 20 bases between them. Per germline, CDR1 LNHNV and CDR2 YYDKDF (reference sequence).

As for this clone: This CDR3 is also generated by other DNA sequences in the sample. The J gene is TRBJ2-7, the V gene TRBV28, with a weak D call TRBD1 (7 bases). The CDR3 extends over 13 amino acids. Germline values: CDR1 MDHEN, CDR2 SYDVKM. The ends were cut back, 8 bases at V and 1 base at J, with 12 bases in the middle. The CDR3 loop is CASSAGGSYEQYF. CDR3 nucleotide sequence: TGTGCCAGCTCTGCAGGGGGGTCCTACGAGCAGTACTTC.

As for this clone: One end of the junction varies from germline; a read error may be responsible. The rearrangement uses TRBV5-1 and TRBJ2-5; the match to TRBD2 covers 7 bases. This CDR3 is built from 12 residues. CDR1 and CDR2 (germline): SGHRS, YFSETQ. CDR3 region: CASSSEGLVPNF. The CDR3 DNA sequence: TGCGCCAGCAGCTCCGAAGGACTAGTACCAAACTTC.

The CDR3 DNA reads TGTGCCTGGGAAGGGACAGGTCGAAACACCATATATTTT. It codes for CAWEGTGRNTIYF. The chain employs TRBV30 and TRBJ1-3, with 8 bases matching TRBD1. Trimming at V came to 5 bases and at J to 5 bases, leaving 5 bases not matched to a gene. Germline V gene sequence: CDR1 GTSNPN, CDR2 SVGIG (reference sequence). This CDR3 is built from 13 residues.

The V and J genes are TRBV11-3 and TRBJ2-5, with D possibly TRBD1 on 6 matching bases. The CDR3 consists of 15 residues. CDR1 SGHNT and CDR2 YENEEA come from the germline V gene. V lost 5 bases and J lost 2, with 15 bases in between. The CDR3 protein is CASSHDPGTQETQYF. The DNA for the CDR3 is TGTGCCAGCAGCCATGACCCCGGGACACAAGAGACCCAGTACTTC.

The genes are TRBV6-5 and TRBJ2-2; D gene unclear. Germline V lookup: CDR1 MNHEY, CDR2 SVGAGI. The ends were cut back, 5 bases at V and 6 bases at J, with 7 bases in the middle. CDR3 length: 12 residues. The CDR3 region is CASSQVAGELFF. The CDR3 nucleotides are TGTGCCAGCAGTCAGGTAGCCGGGGAGCTGTTTTTT.

The CDR3 DNA reads TGTGCCAGCAGCTTAGCAGCGGGGGGGGGCACAGATACGCAGTATTTT. The encoded protein is CASSLAAGGGTDTQYF. This chain connects TRBV11-2 to TRBJ2-3, with 10 bases fitting TRBD2. V was pared by 1 base and J by 1 base, with 2 bases of the junction left unmatched. The germline gives CDR1 SGHAT, CDR2 FQNNGV. The length of the CDR3 is 16 residues.

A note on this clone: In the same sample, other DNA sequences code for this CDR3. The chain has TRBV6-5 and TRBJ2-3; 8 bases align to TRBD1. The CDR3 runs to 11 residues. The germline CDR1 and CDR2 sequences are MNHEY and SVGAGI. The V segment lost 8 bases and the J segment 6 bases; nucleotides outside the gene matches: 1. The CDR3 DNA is TGTGCCAGCCACAGGGGGGATACGCAGTATTTT. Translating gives CASHRGDTQYF.

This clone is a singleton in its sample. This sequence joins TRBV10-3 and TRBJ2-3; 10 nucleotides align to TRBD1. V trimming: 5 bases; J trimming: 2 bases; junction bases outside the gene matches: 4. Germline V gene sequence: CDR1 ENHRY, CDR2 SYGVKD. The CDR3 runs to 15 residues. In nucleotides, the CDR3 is TGTGCCATCAGTCTGGACAGGGGGTTCACAGATACGCAGTATTTT. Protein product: CAISLDRGFTDTQYF.

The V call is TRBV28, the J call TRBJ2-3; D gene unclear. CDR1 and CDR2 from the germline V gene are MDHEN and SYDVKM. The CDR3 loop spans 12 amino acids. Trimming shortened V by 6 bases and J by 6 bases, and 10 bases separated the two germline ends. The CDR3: CASRVMGDTQYF. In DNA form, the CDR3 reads TGTGCCAGCAGGGTGATGGGGGATACGCAGTATTTT.